The 14 T cell receptor beta chains below all came from one sample that was sequenced in a study of post-analysis software for immune sequencing data. Study results and caveats: About five TRBV segments (TRBV5-6, TRBV5-1 and TRBV20-1 among them) occurred more frequently in patients than in controls.

Their target antigens are unknown. Libraries were made from TCR beta cDNA, and they carried unique molecular identifiers. One entry per CDR3 protein results from TCRdb running MiXCR on the PCR reads. Of 650,000 to 850,000 distinct CDR3 sequences in the sample, roughly 50% were seen once. The sample was blood. The receptors shown here come from a girl aged 5-17 years with multiple sclerosis.

This clonotype was recorded once. The chain employs TRBV20-1 and TRBJ2-3; D is uncertain. Germline CDR1 and CDR2: DFQATT and SNEGSKA (reference sequence). V was cut by 1 base and J by 2 bases, with 13 bases left in between. The CDR3 loop spans 15 amino acids. As DNA, the CDR3 is TGCAGTGCTAGAGTGGTACTACCATTCACAGATACGCAGTATTTT. This encodes CSARVVLPFTDTQYF.

This clonotype was seen more than once but under ten times. The rearrangement uses TRBV20-1 and TRBJ2-4, with 7 bases matching TRBD2. Germline CDR1 and CDR2: DFQATT and SNEGSKA (reference sequence). The CDR3 has 19 residues. V was clipped by 1 base and J by 8 bases; unmatched bases: 23. The CDR3 loop is CSARVRRRERKVAVDIQYF. As DNA, the CDR3 is TGCAGTGCTAGAGTCAGGCGGCGGGAGAGGAAAGTTGCTGTTGACATTCAGTACTTC.

The chain has TRBV7-2 and TRBJ2-4; D is undetermined. CDR1 is SGHTA, CDR2 FQGNSA, per germline. CDR3 length: 12 residues. The germline V and J ends were trimmed by 4 bases and 7 bases, with 8 bases remaining between them. CDR3 residues: CASSSLQNIQYF. CDR3 DNA: TGTGCCAGCAGCTCGCTACAGAACATTCAGTACTTC.

In its sample, this clonotype was seen once. The chain has TRBV5-1 and TRBJ1-1, with D possibly being TRBD1 (5 bases). CDR3 length: 15 residues. The V end lost 4 bases, the J end lost 5 bases, and 18 bases lay between the germline ends. Germline V lookup: CDR1 SGHRS, CDR2 YFSETQ. For the CDR3, the DNA is TGCGCCAGCAGCCCCCTCACCCCCAGGGAAACTGAAGCTTTCTTT. This translates into CASSPLTPRETEAFF. Variable domain in full (rest from reference TRBV5-1 and TRBJ1-1): KAGVTQTPRYLIKTRGQQVTLSCSPISGHRSVSWYQQTPGQGLQFLFEYFSETQRNKGNFPGRFSGRQFSNSRSEMNVSTLELGDSALYLCASSPLTPRETEAFFGQGTRLTVV.

The chain couples TRBV12-3 or TRBV12-4 to TRBJ2-1; possible D gene TRBD1, 6 bases. Trimming pared 3 bases from V and 9 bases from J, leaving 12 bases between. CDR3 size: 13 residues. CDR3 loop: CASSLQGFGEQFF. The CDR3, as DNA: TGTGCCAGCAGTTTGCAGGGGTTTGGTGAGCAGTTCTTC.

This clonotype turned up a few times. This chain connects TRBV20-1 to TRBJ1-1, with unresolved D. Trimming cost V 5 bases and J 1 base, with 17 bases left between them. In germline, CDR1 is DFQATT, CDR2 SNEGSKA (reference sequence). The CDR3 runs 15 residues. In DNA form, the CDR3 reads TGCAGTGCTCGCAACCCGGGGAGAGGGAACACTGAAGCTTTCTTT. The encoded protein is CSARNPGRGNTEAFF.

The chain recombines TRBV6-5 with TRBJ2-7; D gene ambiguous. CDR1 MNHEY and CDR2 SVGAGI come from the germline V gene. Trimming pared 5 bases from V and 1 base from J, leaving 9 bases between. This CDR3 spans 13 amino acids. CDR3 in DNA: TGTGCCAGCAGTCTTCACCCTTCCTACGAGCAGTACTTC. It is translated as CASSLHPSYEQYF.

The sample holds a few counts of this clonotype. V usage is TRBV5-1 and J usage is TRBJ2-4; 10 positions agree with TRBD2. The CDR3 loop spans 17 amino acids. The germline CDR1 and CDR2 sequences are SGHRS and YFSETQ. The trim removed 4 bases at V and 0 bases at J, leaving 7 bases unmatched. The CDR3 nucleotides read TGCGCCAGCAGCCCCTGGGGGACTAGCGAAGCCAAAAACATTCAGTACTTC. Protein product: CASSPWGTSEAKNIQYF.

The chain combines TRBV5-6 with TRBJ2-1, with D perhaps being TRBD1 or TRBD2 (5 bases each). CDR1 is SGHDT and CDR2 is YYEEEE in the germline V gene. The CDR3 is 15 residues long. V gave up 6 bases and J gave up 10 bases, with 23 bases separating them. This CDR3 reads CASTSTGALGSEQFF. CDR3 nucleotide sequence: TGTGCCAGCACCTCTACCGGGGCCCTGGGAAGCGAGCAGTTCTTC.

The chain combines TRBV20-1 with TRBJ2-3; D call uncertain. CDR1 is DFQATT and CDR2 is SNEGSKA in the germline V gene (reference sequence). The CDR3 length is 10 residues. Trimming cost V 0 bases and J 13 bases, with 8 bases left between them. CDR3 region: CSAREIQEYF. The CDR3 DNA reads TGCAGTGCTAGAGAAATCCAGGAGTATTTT.

The rearrangement joins TRBV20-1 to TRBJ2-3, with 10 bases fitting TRBD2. J lost 3 bases, V lost 0 bases, and 12 bases had no gene match. This CDR3 region has 18 residues. Germline V gene sequence: CDR1 DFQATT, CDR2 SNEGSKA (reference sequence). CDR3 loop: CSAREGLAGEWRTDTQYF. The CDR3 DNA reads TGCAGTGCTAGAGAGGGGCTAGCGGGAGAGTGGAGAACAGATACGCAGTATTTT.

This rearrangement joins TRBV7-9 to TRBJ2-5; D call uncertain. Matching the DNA end better, TRBJ2-7 makes the J call doubtful. The CDR3 is 12 residues long. The germline CDR1 and CDR2 sequences are SEHNR and FQNEAQ (reference sequence). CDR3 loop: CASSSSAFEQYF. CDR3 nucleotides: TGTGCCAGCAGCTCTTCCGCGTTCGAGCAGTACTTC.

The chain links TRBV12-3 or TRBV12-4 to TRBJ2-1; 11 nucleotides agree with TRBD2. Germline trimming cut 4 bases from V and 7 bases from J; bases unmatched to any gene: 6. This CDR3 contains 15 residues. The CDR3 DNA follows: TGTGCCAGCAGTTCGGGACTAGCGGAGGGGAATGAGCAGTTCTTC. Its translation: CASSSGLAEGNEQFF.

The gene calls are TRBV12-3 or TRBV12-4 and TRBJ1-2, with D possibly TRBD1 on 5 matching bases. The CDR3 has 14 amino acids. With 5 bases removed from V and 6 bases from J, the gap between germline ends came to 16 bases. The CDR3 loop is CASSPPRPTDGYTF. Written as DNA, the CDR3 is TGTGCCAGCAGTCCGCCCCGCCCGACAGATGGCTACACCTTC.